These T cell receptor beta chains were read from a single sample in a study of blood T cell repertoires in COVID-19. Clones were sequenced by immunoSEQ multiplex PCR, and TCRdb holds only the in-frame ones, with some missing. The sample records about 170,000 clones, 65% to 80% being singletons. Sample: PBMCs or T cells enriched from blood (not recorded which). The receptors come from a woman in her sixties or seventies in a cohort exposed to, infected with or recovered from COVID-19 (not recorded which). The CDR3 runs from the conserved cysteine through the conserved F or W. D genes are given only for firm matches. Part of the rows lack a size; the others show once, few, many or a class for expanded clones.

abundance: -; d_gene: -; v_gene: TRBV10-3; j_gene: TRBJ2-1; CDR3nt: TGTGCCATCCTGGGAGCGGGTCACAATGAGCAGTTCTTC; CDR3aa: CAILGAGHNEQFF
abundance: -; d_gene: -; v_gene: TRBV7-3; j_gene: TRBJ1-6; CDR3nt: TGTGCCAGCAGCTTAATGGCGGGGAACGATTCACCCCTCCACTTT; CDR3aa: CASSLMAGNDSPLHF
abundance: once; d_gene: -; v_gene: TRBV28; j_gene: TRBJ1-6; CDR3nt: TGTGCCAGCGACCCGTCCCCCAGGGCGTATTCACCCCTCCACTTT; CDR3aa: CASDPSPRAYSPLHF
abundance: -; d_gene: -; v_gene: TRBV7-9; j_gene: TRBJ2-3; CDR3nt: TGTGCCAGCAGCTTACGGTCAACTAGCACAGATACGCAGTATTTT; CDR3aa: CASSLRSTSTDTQYF
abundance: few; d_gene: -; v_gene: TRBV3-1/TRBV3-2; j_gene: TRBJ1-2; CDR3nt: TGTGCCAGCAGCCCTGGGCCCACAGCTTATGGCTACACCTTC; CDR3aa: CASSPGPTAYGYTF
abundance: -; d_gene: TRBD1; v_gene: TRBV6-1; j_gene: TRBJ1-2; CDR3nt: TGTGCCAGCAGTGAACCGGGGACAGGGAGAGGTGGCTACACCTTC; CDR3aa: CASSEPGTGRGGYTF
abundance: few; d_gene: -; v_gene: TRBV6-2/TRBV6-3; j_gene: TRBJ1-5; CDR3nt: TGTGCCAGCAGTGGACAGAGCAATCAGCCCCAGCATTTT; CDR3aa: CASSGQSNQPQHF
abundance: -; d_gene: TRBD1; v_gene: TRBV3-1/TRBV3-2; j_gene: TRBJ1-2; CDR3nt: TGTGCCAGCAGCAACGGGGGTGGGACAGGGGGCGATGGCTACACCTTC; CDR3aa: CASSNGGGTGGDGYTF
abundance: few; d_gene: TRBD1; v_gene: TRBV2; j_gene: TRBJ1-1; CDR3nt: TGTGCCAGCTCTGGGACAGCCGGTAGTTGGGCTGCGGCTTTCTTT; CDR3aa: CASSGTAGSWAAAFF
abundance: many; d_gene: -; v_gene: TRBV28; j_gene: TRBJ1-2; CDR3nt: TGTGCCAGCATCCCCACTACCAGGGACACACAAAACTATGGCTACACCTTC; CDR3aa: CASIPTTRDTQNYGYTF
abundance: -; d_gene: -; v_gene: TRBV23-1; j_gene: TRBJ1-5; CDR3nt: TGCGCCAGCAGTCTCGGGGGACCCTATAGCAATCAGCCCCAGCATTTT; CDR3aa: CASSLGGPYSNQPQHF
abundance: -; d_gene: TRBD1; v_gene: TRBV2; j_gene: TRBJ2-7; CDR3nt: TGTGCCAGCAGTACCGACAGGGCCCCTGAGCAGTACTTC; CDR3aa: CASSTDRAPEQYF
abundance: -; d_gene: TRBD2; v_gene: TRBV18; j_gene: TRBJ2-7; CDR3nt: TGTGCCAGCTCACCACCGGGGACTAGCGGTTCCTACGAGCAGTACTTC; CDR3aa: CASSPPGTSGSYEQYF
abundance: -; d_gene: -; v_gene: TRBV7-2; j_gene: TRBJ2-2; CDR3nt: TGTGCCAGCAGCTTACGCGATTACACCGGGGAGCTGTTTTTT; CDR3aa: CASSLRDYTGELFF
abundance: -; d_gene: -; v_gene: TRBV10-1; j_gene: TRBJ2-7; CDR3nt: TGCGCCGGTAGCCTTAACCTCAACTACGAGCAGTACTTC; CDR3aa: CAGSLNLNYEQYF
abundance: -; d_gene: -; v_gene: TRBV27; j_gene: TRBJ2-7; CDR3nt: TGTGCCAGCAGTTTAACTGGGGACTTTTACGAGCAGTACTTC; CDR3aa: CASSLTGDFYEQYF
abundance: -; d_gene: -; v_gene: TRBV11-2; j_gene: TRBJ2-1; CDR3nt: TGTGCCAGCAGCGCTGGACTACCCTATTACAATGAGCAGTTCTTC; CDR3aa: CASSAGLPYYNEQFF
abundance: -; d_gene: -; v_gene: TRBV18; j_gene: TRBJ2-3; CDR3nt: TGTGCCAGCTCGAAAAGGATGGTCGGGACAGATACGCAGTATTTT; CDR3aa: CASSKRMVGTDTQYF
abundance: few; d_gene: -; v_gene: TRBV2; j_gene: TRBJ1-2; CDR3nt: TGTGCCAGCAGGGGGGGAATCGACTATGGCTACACCTTC; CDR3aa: CASRGGIDYGYTF
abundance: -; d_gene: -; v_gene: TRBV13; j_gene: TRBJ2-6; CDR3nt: TGTGCCAGCAGCGACAGCCGCTCTGGGGCCAACGTCCTGACTTTC; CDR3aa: CASSDSRSGANVLTF
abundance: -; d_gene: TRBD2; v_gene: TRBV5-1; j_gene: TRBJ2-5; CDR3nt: TGCGCCAGCAGCTTTGGGACTAGCGGGAGTGAGACCCAGTACTTC; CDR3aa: CASSFGTSGSETQYF
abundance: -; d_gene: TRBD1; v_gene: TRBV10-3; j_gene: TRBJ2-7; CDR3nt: TGTGCCATCAGACCCGGGACAGCGAACTCCTACGAGCAGTACTTC; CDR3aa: CAIRPGTANSYEQYF
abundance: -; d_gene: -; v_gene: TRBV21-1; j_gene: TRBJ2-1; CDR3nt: TGTGCCAGCAGCAATGGGCTAGCGGGAGGATTTTCAGATTCCTACAATGAGCAGTTCTTC; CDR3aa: CASSNGLAGGFSDSYNEQFF
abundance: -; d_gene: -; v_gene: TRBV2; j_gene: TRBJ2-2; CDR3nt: TGTGCCAGCAGCCTCCCCCCGGTGCAGCTGTTTTTT; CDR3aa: CASSLPPVQLFF
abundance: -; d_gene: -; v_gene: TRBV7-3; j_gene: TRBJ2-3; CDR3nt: TGTGCCAGCAGCCCTACCTCTAGCACAGATACGCAGTATTTT; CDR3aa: CASSPTSSTDTQYF
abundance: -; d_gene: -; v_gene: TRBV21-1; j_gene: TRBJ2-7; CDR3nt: TGTGCCAGCAGCAAAAGGGGCCTCTCTCGAAGTTACGAGCAGTACTTC; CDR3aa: CASSKRGLSRSYEQYF
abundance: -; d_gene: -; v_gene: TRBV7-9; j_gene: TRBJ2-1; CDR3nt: TGTGCCAGCAGCTTAGGACAGTTTAACGATGAGCAGTTCTTC; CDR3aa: CASSLGQFNDEQFF
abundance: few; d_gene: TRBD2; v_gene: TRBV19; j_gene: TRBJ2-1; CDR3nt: TGTGCCAGTAGTATGGACGGGGGGGGAATCCTCCACAATGAGCAGTTCTTC; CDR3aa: CASSMDGGGILHNEQFF
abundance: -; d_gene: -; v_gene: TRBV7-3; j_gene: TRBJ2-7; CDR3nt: TGTGCCAGCAGCTTGGCACCGGCAGGGCAATCCTACGAGCAGTACTTC; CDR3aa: CASSLAPAGQSYEQYF
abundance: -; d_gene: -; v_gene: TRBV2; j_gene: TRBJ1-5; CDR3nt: TGTGCCAGCAGTGAATTCAGTTATAGCAATCAGCCCCAGCATTTT; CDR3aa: CASSEFSYSNQPQHF
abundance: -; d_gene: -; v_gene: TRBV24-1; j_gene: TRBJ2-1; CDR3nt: TGTGCCACCAGTGGGGGGCACCACCGTGAGCAGTTCTTC; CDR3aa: CATSGGHHREQFF
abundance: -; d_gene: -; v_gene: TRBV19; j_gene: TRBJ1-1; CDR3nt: TGTGCCAGTAGTCCCCAACTGGCGGTTAACACTGAAGCTTTCTTT; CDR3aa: CASSPQLAVNTEAFF
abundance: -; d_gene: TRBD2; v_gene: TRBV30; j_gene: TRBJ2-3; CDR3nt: TGTGCCTGGATATCAGCGGGAGGCCAAGATACGCAGTATTTT; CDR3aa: CAWISAGGQDTQYF
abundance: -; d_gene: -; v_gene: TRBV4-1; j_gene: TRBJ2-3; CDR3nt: TGCGCCAGCAGCCTCCAGGGGCAGAGCACAGATACGCAGTATTTT; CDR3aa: CASSLQGQSTDTQYF
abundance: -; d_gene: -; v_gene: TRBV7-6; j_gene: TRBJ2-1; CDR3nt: TGTGCCAGCAGCTTAGGGGGGCCGTACAATGAGCAGTTCTTC; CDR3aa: CASSLGGPYNEQFF
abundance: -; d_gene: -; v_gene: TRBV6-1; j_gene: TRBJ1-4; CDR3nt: TGTGCCAGCAGTGAGGGGCCGGCTAATGAAAAACTGTTTTTT; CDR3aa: CASSEGPANEKLFF
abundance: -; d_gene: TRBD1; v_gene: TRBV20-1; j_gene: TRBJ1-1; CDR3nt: TGCAGTGCTCCCAGGGGGGAAGACGCTTTCTTT; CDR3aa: CSAPRGEDAFF
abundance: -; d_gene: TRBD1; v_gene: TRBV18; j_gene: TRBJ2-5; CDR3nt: TGTGCCAGCTCCCCACGACAGGGGGATCAAGAGACCCAGTACTTC; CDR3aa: CASSPRQGDQETQYF
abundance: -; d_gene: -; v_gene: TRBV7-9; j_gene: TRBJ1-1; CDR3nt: TGTGCCAGCACCCTGTATGGGAGTAGCACTGAAGCTTTCTTT; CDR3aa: CASTLYGSSTEAFF
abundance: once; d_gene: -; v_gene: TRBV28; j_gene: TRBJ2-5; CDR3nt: TGTGCCAGCAGTTTTCGAGACTACCAAGAGACCCAGTACTTC; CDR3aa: CASSFRDYQETQYF
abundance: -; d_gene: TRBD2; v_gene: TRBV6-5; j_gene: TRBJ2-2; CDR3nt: TGTGCCAGCACCTTGTTTAGCGGGAGGACCGGGGAGCTGTTTTTT; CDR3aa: CASTLFSGRTGELFF
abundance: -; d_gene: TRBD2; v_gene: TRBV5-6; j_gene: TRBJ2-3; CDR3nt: TGTGCCAGCAGCTTGAGACGAAGCGGGAGGGCGGATACGCAGTATTTT; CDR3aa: CASSLRRSGRADTQYF
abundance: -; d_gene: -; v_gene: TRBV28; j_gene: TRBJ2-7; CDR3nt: TGTGCCAGCAGTGGGGCCCTAGGGGGTAGGGACTACGAGCAGTACTTC; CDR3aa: CASSGALGGRDYEQYF
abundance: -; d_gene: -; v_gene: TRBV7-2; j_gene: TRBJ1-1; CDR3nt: TGTGCCAGCAGCCAGGGTCGGGTTTTGAACACTGAAGCTTTCTTT; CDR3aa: CASSQGRVLNTEAFF
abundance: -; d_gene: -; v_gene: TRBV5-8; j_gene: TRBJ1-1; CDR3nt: TGTGCCAGCAGCTTTCAGGGAATTGGAGCTTTCTTT; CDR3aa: CASSFQGIGAFF
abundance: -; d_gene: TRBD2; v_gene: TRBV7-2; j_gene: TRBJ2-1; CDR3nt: TGTGCCAGCAAAAACTGGCGGGAGAGTAATGAGCAGTTCTTC; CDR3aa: CASKNWRESNEQFF
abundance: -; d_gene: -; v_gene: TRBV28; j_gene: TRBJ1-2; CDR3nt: TGTGCCAGCAGTTTCGGGCCGGGGAACTATGGCTACACCTTC; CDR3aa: CASSFGPGNYGYTF
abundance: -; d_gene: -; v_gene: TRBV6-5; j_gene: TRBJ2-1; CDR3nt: TGTGCCAGCAGACAGATCTACAATGAGCAGTTCTTC; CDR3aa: CASRQIYNEQFF
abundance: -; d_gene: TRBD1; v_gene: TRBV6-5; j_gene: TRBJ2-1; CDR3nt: TGTGCCAGCAGTCGACAGGGGGACCTCTACAATGAGCAGTTCTTC; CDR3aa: CASSRQGDLYNEQFF
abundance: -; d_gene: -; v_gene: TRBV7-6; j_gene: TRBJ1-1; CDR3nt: TGTGCCAGCAGTCTAATGTCAGGCTCGTTGAACACTGAAGCTTTCTTT; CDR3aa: CASSLMSGSLNTEAFF
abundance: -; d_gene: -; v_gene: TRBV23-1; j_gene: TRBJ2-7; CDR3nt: TGCGCCAGCAGTCACCAGGAGACAGCGAGAACCTACGAGCAGTACTTC; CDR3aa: CASSHQETARTYEQYF
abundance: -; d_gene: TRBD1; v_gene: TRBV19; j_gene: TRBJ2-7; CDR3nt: TGTGCCAGTAGTATATGGACAGGGGCGTCCTACGAGCAGTACTTC; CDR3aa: CASSIWTGASYEQYF